Below, 25 T cell receptor beta chains from the same sample are listed, as sequenced in a study of blood T cells in healthy people across ages. Together with a sample-barcoded 5' primer, a J-beta primer mix was included in a second PCR lasting about 7 to 12 cycles. TCRdb passed the 5' RACE reads through MiXCR, listing each CDR3 protein once. The table includes approximately 1,700,000 distinct CDR3 sequences, about two fifths detected once. The sequenced material came from blood. The source is a human donor in good health.

For this clonotype: The junction differs from germline at one of its ends, possibly a read error. This rearrangement joins TRBV11-3 to TRBJ2-3, with D tentatively TRBD2 (5 bases). The CDR3 is 13 amino acids. The germline CDR1 and CDR2 sequences are SGHNT and YENEEA. Written as DNA, the CDR3 is TGTGCCGGCAGCTTAGACCGGGCGGGTACGCAGTATTTT. Its translation is CAGSLDRAGTQYF. Together with reference TRBV11-3 and TRBJ2-3, the CDR3 gives the full variable domain: EAGVVQSPRYKIIEKKQPVAFWCNPISGHNTLYWYLQNLGQGPELLIRYENEEAVDDSQLPKDRFSAERLKGVDSTLKIQPAELGDSAVYLCAGSLDRAGTQYFGPGTRLTVL.

This clonotype was seen a handful of times. The rearrangement joins TRBV20-1 to TRBJ2-1; 9 nucleotides line up with TRBD2. The CDR3 length is 16 residues. The germline V gene encodes CDR1 DFQATT and CDR2 SNEGSKA (reference sequence). The trim removed 2 bases at V and 5 bases at J, leaving 10 bases unmatched. The CDR3 nucleotides read TGCAGTGCTAGAATCCCCTTAGCGGGGGCGCACAATGAGCAGTTCTTC. This gives the protein CSARIPLAGAHNEQFF.

V and J are TRBV9 and TRBJ1-6; D unclear. The CDR3 is 14 residues long. Germline loops: CDR1 SGDLS, CDR2 YYNGEE. V shed 4 bases and J shed 9 bases, with 14 bases lying between them. This CDR3 is CASSPLGEVSPLHF. As DNA, the CDR3 is TGTGCCAGCAGCCCGCTCGGGGAGGTTTCACCCCTCCACTTT.

The rearrangement uses TRBV20-1 and TRBJ1-2; D is uncertain. CDR3 size: 12 residues. Looked up from germline, CDR1 is DFQATT and CDR2 is SNEGSKA (reference sequence). With 7 bases removed from V and 4 bases from J, the gap between germline ends came to 13 bases. The CDR3 DNA sequence: TGCAGTGTTAATGACAACCCCTATGGCTACACCTTC. Translated, it gives CSVNDNPYGYTF.

In this sample, this clonotype turned up a few times. The V and J genes are TRBV20-1 and TRBJ2-7; D is unclear. Trimming took 3 bases from V and 2 from J, leaving 8 bases between them. There are 12 residues in the CDR3. Germline-derived CDR1 and CDR2 are DFQATT and SNEGSKA (reference sequence). CDR3 sequence: CSASLVPYEQYF. DNA of the CDR3: TGCAGTGCTAGTCTAGTGCCCTACGAGCAGTACTTC.

CDR3: CASSVLGQGDYTF. Here the CDR3 DNA reads TGTGCCAGCAGTGTCCTCGGACAGGGTGACTACACCTTC. The chain couples TRBV6-1 to TRBJ1-2, with TRBD1 matching over 8 bases. Trimming took 4 bases from V and 10 from J; bases not matched to a gene: 8. Germline-derived CDR1 and CDR2 are MNHNS and SASEGT. The CDR3 extends over 13 amino acids.

This chain links TRBV7-3 with TRBJ2-1; possible D gene TRBD1, 5 bases. Trimming removed 1 base from V and 4 bases from J, with 8 bases in between. Germline-derived CDR1 and CDR2 are SGHTA and FQGTGA. The CDR3 totals 14 residues. DNA for the CDR3: TGTGCCAGCAGCTTAATTCCAGGGTACAATGAGCAGTTCTTC. Translating gives CASSLIPGYNEQFF.

This chain connects TRBV20-1 to TRBJ2-1; 11 positions agree with TRBD2. The germline gives CDR1 DFQATT, CDR2 SNEGSKA (reference sequence). The ends lost 0 bases at V and 9 bases at J; junction bases unmatched: 7. This CDR3 has 15 residues. The CDR3: CSAREGSGGAFEQFF. In DNA form, the CDR3 reads TGCAGTGCTAGAGAGGGTAGCGGGGGGGCCTTTGAGCAGTTCTTC.

The J gene is TRBJ1-1, the V gene TRBV7-2; D gene ambiguous. Germline V lookup: CDR1 SGHTA, CDR2 FQGNSA. The V end lost 3 bases, the J end lost 1 base, and 9 bases lay between the germline ends. The CDR3 length is 14 residues. The CDR3 sequence: CASSFQAENTEAFF. In nucleotides, the CDR3 is TGTGCCAGCAGCTTTCAGGCCGAGAACACTGAAGCTTTCTTT. The full variable domain, its missing parts supplied by reference TRBV7-2 and TRBJ1-1, is GAGVSQSPSNKVTEKGKDVELRCDPISGHTALYWYRQSLGQGLEFLIYFQGNSAPDKSGLPSDRFSAERTGGSVSTLTIQRTQQEDSAVYLCASSFQAENTEAFFGQGTRLTVV.

V gene TRBV10-3 combines with J gene TRBJ2-5; 8 nucleotides line up with TRBD1. Germline CDR1 is ENHRY and CDR2 is SYGVKD. With 10 bases clipped from V and 1 base from J, the junction kept 17 bases outside the gene matches. This CDR3 contains 17 residues. As DNA, the CDR3 is TGTGCCACCAGAACCGCTGACAGGGGTATACTCCAAGAGACCCAGTACTTC. Translated: CATRTADRGILQETQYF.

This clonotype was detected only a few times. The V call is TRBV19, the J call TRBJ2-6, with D perhaps TRBD1 (5 bases). Deletions cut 7 bases from V and 0 bases from J, with 10 bases between. The CDR3 runs to 15 residues. Germline V CDR1 and CDR2: LNHDA, SQIVND (reference sequence). The CDR3 region is CASNKQDSGANVLTF. The CDR3 bases are TGTGCCAGTAATAAACAGGACTCTGGGGCCAACGTCCTGACTTTC.

This sequence joins TRBV6-5 and TRBJ1-2; no clear D. Germline CDR1 is MNHEY and CDR2 is SVGAGI. The CDR3 is 13 residues long. Trimming took 2 bases from V and 4 from J, leaving 8 bases between them. In nucleotides, the CDR3 is TGTGCCAGCAGTTACGGCAGTGGCTATGGCTACACCTTC. Encoded protein: CASSYGSGYGYTF.

CDR3 in amino acids: CASRPAGYNEQYF. CDR3 DNA sequence: TGTGCCAGCAGACCCGCGGGATACAACGAGCAGTACTTC. This sequence joins TRBV7-2 and TRBJ2-7; D perhaps matches TRBD2 (6 bases). This CDR3 has 13 amino acids. Trimming cost V 6 bases and J 5 bases, with 14 bases left between them. CDR1 and CDR2 from the germline V gene are SGHTA and FQGNSA.

The chain combines TRBV4-2 with TRBJ2-5; 10 positions match TRBD1. Germline assignment: CDR1 LGHNA and CDR2 YNFKEQ. After removal of 0 bases from V and 5 bases from J, the junction contained 6 bases not matched to a gene. This CDR3 contains 16 residues. The CDR3 DNA follows: TGTGCCAGCAGCCAAGAGGGACAGGGGCGAGGCGAGACCCAGTACTTC. It specifies CASSQEGQGRGETQYF.

The chain links TRBV7-2 to TRBJ2-3; D possibly uses TRBD1 or TRBD2 (5 bases each). V lost 0 bases to trimming and J lost 2 bases, with 12 bases between them. From germline, CDR1 is SGHTA and CDR2 FQGNSA. The CDR3 is 16 residues long. DNA of the CDR3: TGTGCCAGCAGCTTAGCCTTAGGGACGGACACAGATACGCAGTATTTT. Its translation is CASSLALGTDTDTQYF.

The rearrangement links TRBV7-2 to TRBJ2-4; D perhaps matches TRBD2 (6 bases). Near its end, the DNA agrees better with TRBJ2-7, so the J call may be wrong. Germline V gene sequence: CDR1 SGHTA, CDR2 FQGNSA. The CDR3 runs 15 residues. CDR3 in amino acids: CASSLVRGPIYEQYF. The CDR3 coding sequence is TGTGCCAGCAGCTTAGTGCGGGGACCGATCTACGAGCAGTACTTC.

V usage is TRBV12-3 or TRBV12-4 and J usage is TRBJ1-2; TRBD1 is a possible D gene (5 bases). This CDR3 contains 13 residues. Trimming removed 4 bases from V and 4 bases from J, with 10 bases in between. CDR3 region: CASSYAGVYGYTF. The CDR3, as DNA: TGTGCCAGCAGTTATGCGGGGGTCTATGGCTACACCTTC.

This sequence joins TRBV28 and TRBJ1-4; D gene uncertain. Trimming pared 3 bases from V and 4 bases from J, leaving 9 bases between. CDR1 MDHEN and CDR2 SYDVKM come from the germline V gene. The CDR3 loop spans 14 amino acids. The CDR3 region is CASSLFGVNEKLFF. The CDR3 DNA is TGTGCCAGCAGTTTGTTCGGGGTTAATGAAAAACTGTTTTTT.

This clonotype was observed a handful of times. The chain has TRBV20-1 and TRBJ2-5; a weak D match, TRBD2 (6 bases). Trimming stripped 2 bases from V and 2 bases from J, with 12 bases between. Germline CDR1 DFQATT, CDR2 SNEGSKA (reference sequence). The CDR3 covers 14 residues. The CDR3 nucleotides read TGCAGTGCTAGACTAGCGCATCCACAAGAGACCCAGTACTTC. This codes for CSARLAHPQETQYF.

This clonotype occurred a few times. This sequence joins TRBV7-8 and TRBJ2-7, with D maybe TRBD1 (5 bases). The V end lost 5 bases, the J end lost 3 bases, and 11 bases lay between the germline ends. The CDR3 is 13 amino acids. Germline values: CDR1 SGHVS, CDR2 FQNEAQ. The CDR3: CASSTYQGYEQYF. CDR3 bases: TGTGCCAGCAGCACTTACCAGGGCTACGAGCAGTACTTC.

The table lists this clonotype with a few counts. This rearrangement joins TRBV6-2 or TRBV6-3 to TRBJ1-6; 8 positions match TRBD1. CDR3 length equals 15 residues. After removal of 5 bases from V and 7 bases from J, the junction contained 7 bases not matched to a gene. The germline CDR1 and CDR2 sequences are MNHEY and SVGEGT. The CDR3 is CASSLNDRGNSPLHF. CDR3 nucleotides: TGTGCCAGCAGTCTAAACGACAGGGGCAATTCACCCCTCCACTTT.

V is TRBV4-2 and J is TRBJ2-1, with TRBD2 identical over 10 bases. The CDR3 runs to 16 residues. Trimming at V came to 1 base and at J to 3 bases, leaving 3 bases not matched to a gene. Per germline, CDR1 LGHNA and CDR2 YNFKEQ. The CDR3 DNA reads as TGTGCCAGCAGCCAAGCAGCGGGGGGGAACTACAATGAGCAGTTCTTC. Its protein is CASSQAAGGNYNEQFF.

A few counts support this clonotype. V is TRBV6-6 and J is TRBJ1-5; 8 bases align to TRBD1. Germline assignment: CDR1 MNHNY and CDR2 SVGAGI (reference sequence). This CDR3 spans 14 amino acids. Trimming at V came to 6 bases and at J to 7 bases, leaving 8 bases not matched to a gene. CDR3 nucleotides: TGTGCCAGCAGGGCAGGGGGCATTGGGCAGCCCCAGCATTTT. Amino acids: CASRAGGIGQPQHF.

This chain links TRBV2 with TRBJ2-7; no clear D. Germline-derived CDR1 and CDR2 are SNHLY and FYNNEI. Trimming took off 6 bases at V and 5 bases at J, with 5 bases between the two ends. The CDR3 contains 10 residues. CDR3 residues: CASRGNEQYF. The DNA of the CDR3 is TGTGCCAGCAGGGGAAACGAGCAGTACTTC.

This clonotype has a handful of counts. J is TRBJ2-1 and V is TRBV2; 16 bases agree with TRBD2. This CDR3 has 13 amino acids. Looked up from germline, CDR1 is SNHLY and CDR2 is FYNNEI. In DNA, the CDR3 is TGTGTTGGGACTAGCGGGGGGGTAAATGAGCAGTTCTTC. This translates into CVGTSGGVNEQFF.